The entry below gives a single TCR beta chain sequence along with its context. Its target antigen remains unknown. Per-base quality was not reported, and no clone a single base away is much larger than it. Inclusion was restricted to participants for whom at least one PBMC sample before ART initiation and at least two post-ART samples were available. Treatment was received in the United States of America by all participants with HIV. Before DNA extraction, cryopreserved samples of 1-10 million PBMC were thawed and washed. At the time of the earliest PBMC sample for each participant with HIV, ages ranged from roughly 23 to 55 years. Each participant contributed PBMC samples from 1-4 timepoints before ART initiation and 2-8 timepoints after ART initiation, with a median of 7 samples. Serial HIV viral load, CD4+ T-cell count, ART history and demographic data were obtained for every participant. Genomic DNA was extracted from unsorted PBMC with a Qiagen kit on a QIAcube, processed in batches of 12 samples.

The data derive from a study of long-term antiretroviral therapy in people with HIV (dated by TCRdb to 2022 to 2024). Regarding the study in general: Collection of the earliest samples took place about a decade ahead of the 2015 WHO recommendation for immediate ART, at a time when ART was typically delayed until CD4 counts fell. Among the approximately 27 participants with HIV, eleven were female. No cross-contamination during QIAcube processing was seen in test extractions of a monoclonal T-cell line run alongside 33 polyclonal samples. A retrospective serial study tested whether changes in peripheral blood TRB repertoire composition and diversity were associated with ART initiation and durable HIV suppression. A total of roughly 200 cryopreserved PBMC samples came from around 30 adults with confirmed HIV infection and were collected serially over a mean of approximately 6 years (range 1-12). Overall study results and their limits: Inferences about post-ART repertoire changes are limited because no data were available on ART adherence, viral resistance or therapy changes. Since PBMC availability was limited, sequencing covered only the TCR beta chain, with no alpha chain pairing. Expanded TRB clones identified before ART initiation dominated the repertoire across all time points, though the dominance fluctuated and decreased in many PLHIV after ART. Starting ART was linked to a significant rise in TRB diversity, yet even with long-term ART the diversity remained significantly lower than in transplant donor controls. Narrower CDR3 length ranges were observed in HIV repertoires than in controls, and an antigen-experienced repertoire with only a slight naive shift after ART was suggested by the network structure. The samples span the years 2004 to 2017, and the ART regimens used may be less effective than current regimens. Because pre-ART samples had limited cell numbers, profiling was done on unsorted PBMC rather than on sorted CD4+ and CD8+ T cells.

The immunoSEQ hsTCRB v3.0 assay was used at survey level resolution to sequence the TRB variable region. TRB sequencing targeted a depth of 40,000-50,000 T-cell genomes per sample. Pooled TRB libraries were sequenced on an Illumina MiSeq with a v3 150-cycle kit. The original pipeline was this. Analysis of repertoires was carried out in R inside a reproducible Nextflow workflow spanning QC, data transformation and analysis. LymphoSeq2, an R package for exploring AIRR-Seq data, was used to implement the custom analyses. A few samples that produced fewer than 5000 total TRB sequences were removed, so about 200 HIV repertoires were analyzed. Among the approximately 190 retained HIV repertoires, 59 were collected before ART initiation and 120 to 140 after ART initiation. Repertoires were downsampled to 5000 TRB nucleotide sequences, with summary statistics averaged over 100 downsampling iterations. Only TRB sequences with CDR3 regions of at least seven amino acids were retained for analysis. Diversity was measured with a Shannon entropy-derived clonality score and the Gini coefficient. Repertoire networks linked the top 5000 CDR3 amino acid sequences whenever two sequences differed by an edit distance of one. GLIPH2 predicted antigen specificity groups and MHC restriction for TRB CDR3 amino acid sequences. CDR3 amino acid sequences were matched against VDJdb and McPAS-TCR to flag known CMV, EBV, HIV or tissue antigen associations. Pre-ART, post-ART and control groups were compared with Wilcoxon signed-rank tests and Holm-Bonferroni correction. The immuneACCESS repertoire file appears here via TCRdb, limited to in-frame rearrangements. These files lack a portion of the clones; in checked studies, under half of the deficit traces to unresolved V genes, and the cause of the others is not known. V, J and clone size are those of that table, while D and trimming were read from the DNA. This sample holds roughly 34,000 clones; 70% to 80% were observed only once. In total, the top ten clones hold approximately 2.9% of the sample.

The germline V end is reduced by 5 bases and the J end by 4 bases; junction bases left unmatched: 5. Its CDR3 holds 15 amino acids, cysteine through phenylalanine. Of the read, only the CDR3 DNA is kept; its 45 bases are in frame from base 1. The germline V gene supplies CDR1 SGHAT and CDR2 FQNNGV. The sample here was unsorted PBMCs, taken 1.9 years after starting antiretroviral therapy. In this chain, TRBV11-2 is recombined with TRBJ2-5; 12 central nucleotides agree with TRBD2. This TCR was sampled from a man aged 18 to 30 with HIV. The sequence in DNA is TGTGCCAGCAGCGAGACTAGCGGGGGTGGAGAGACCCAGTACTTC. This translates into CASSETSGGGETQYF.